One and the same sample provided the 24 T cell receptor beta chains below, sequenced in a study of blood T cell repertoires in COVID-19. Assay used: immunoSEQ multiplex PCR; TCRdb lists only in-frame clones, some missing. The table shows 95,000 or so clones, with roughly 76% occurring only once. Input material: peripheral blood. The receptor source for this set is a man older than 75 with COVID-19, enrolled during active disease.

The chain is built from TRBV2 and TRBJ2-7, with D possibly TRBD2 on 6 matching bases. The V and J ends lost 0 bases and 3 bases respectively, with 15 bases between them. Germline CDR1 and CDR2: SNHLY and FYNNEI. The CDR3 loop spans 16 amino acids. CDR3 region: CASSEATGTLNYEQYF. The CDR3 DNA reads as TGTGCCAGCAGTGAAGCCACCGGGACTCTTAACTACGAGCAGTACTTC.

The chain recombines TRBV11-2 with TRBJ1-4, with a tentative D call TRBD1 (6 bases). The V gene lost 2 bases and the J gene lost 7 bases, with 14 bases spanning the gap. CDR1 and CDR2 (germline): SGHAT, FQNNGV. The CDR3 totals 15 residues. CDR3 in amino acids: CASSLMGARAEKLFF. The CDR3 coding sequence is TGTGCCAGCAGCTTAATGGGGGCTAGGGCTGAAAAACTGTTTTTT.

This clone appeared once. The chain has TRBV5-1 and TRBJ2-1, with D unclear. Germline V gene lookup returns CDR1 SGHRS and CDR2 YFSETQ. Trimming removed 5 bases at V and 4 bases at J, with 13 bases between. The CDR3 consists of 14 residues. Here the CDR3 DNA reads TGCGCCAGCAGGCTAGTGCCGGGTTACAATGAGCAGTTCTTC. Translated: CASRLVPGYNEQFF.

This rearrangement joins TRBV11-3 to TRBJ2-4; TRBD1 matches at 8 bases. J lost 8 bases, V lost 5 bases, and 11 bases had no gene match. In germline, CDR1 is SGHNT, CDR2 YENEEA. CDR3 length: 15 residues. The CDR3 reads CASSKRSGGFDIQYF. The CDR3 bases are TGTGCCAGCAGCAAGCGGTCAGGGGGCTTTGACATTCAGTACTTC.

This clone ranks as medium-sized. The V gene is TRBV7-2, the J gene TRBJ2-7, with TRBD1 identical over 7 bases. This CDR3 is built from 15 residues. The V segment lost 4 bases and the J segment 2 bases; nucleotides outside the gene matches: 8. The germline V gene encodes CDR1 SGHTA and CDR2 FQGNSA. CDR3 DNA sequence: TGTGCCAGCAGCTCCCACGGGACAGCTACCTACGAGCAGTACTTC. Its translation is CASSSHGTATYEQYF. Full variable domain (outside the CDR3, taken from reference TRBV7-2 and TRBJ2-7): GAGVSQSPSNKVTEKGKDVELRCDPISGHTALYWYRQSLGQGLEFLIYFQGNSAPDKSGLPSDRFSAERTGGSVSTLTIQRTQQEDSAVYLCASSSHGTATYEQYFGPGTRLTVT.

The J gene is TRBJ2-1, the V gene TRBV20-1, with a tentative D call TRBD1 (6 bases). The CDR3 is 14 residues long. The germline V gene has CDR1 DFQATT and CDR2 SNEGSKA (reference sequence). V dropped 3 bases and J dropped 6 bases, with 15 bases sitting between them. This chain's CDR3 is CSASDNRVFNEQFF. Written as DNA, the CDR3 is TGCAGTGCTAGTGATAACAGGGTTTTCAATGAGCAGTTCTTC.

The rearrangement links TRBV28 to TRBJ1-4, with a tentative D call TRBD1 (6 bases). CDR1 is MDHEN, CDR2 SYDVKM, per germline. Trimming cost V 6 bases and J 3 bases, with 11 bases left between them. The CDR3 has 14 amino acids. The CDR3 sequence is CASSEGGPNEKLFF. The CDR3 DNA is TGTGCCAGCAGCGAAGGGGGACCTAATGAAAAACTGTTTTTT.

This sequence joins TRBV30 and TRBJ2-1, with 9 nucleotides matching TRBD2. The CDR3 is made up of 14 amino acids. CDR1 is GTSNPN and CDR2 is SVGIG in the germline V gene (reference sequence). V lost 0 bases, J lost 9 bases, and 6 bases stayed unmatched. CDR3 residues: CAWSVSLAGREQFF. The CDR3 DNA is TGTGCCTGGAGTGTATCGCTAGCGGGACGTGAGCAGTTCTTC.

The rearrangement uses TRBV6-6 and TRBJ1-1; 7 bases agree with TRBD1. Unmatched junction bases numbered 6, after V lost 7 bases and J lost 7 bases. This CDR3 has 12 residues. The germline gives CDR1 MNHNY, CDR2 SVGAGI (reference sequence). The chain's CDR3 is CASNPRQGEAFF. CDR3 coding DNA: TGTGCCAGCAATCCCCGACAGGGTGAAGCTTTCTTT.

The chain carries TRBV12-3 or TRBV12-4 and TRBJ1-6; D perhaps matches TRBD1 (5 bases). CDR3 size: 12 residues. V was clipped by 6 bases and J by 9 bases, with 9 bases between them. The CDR3 coding sequence is TGTGCCAGCAGCCTAGACAGTTCACCCCTCCACTTT. It encodes CASSLDSSPLHF.

The chain combines TRBV3-1 (or the pseudogene TRBV3-2) with TRBJ1-2, with 7 nucleotides matching TRBD1. Germline V gene data show CDR1 as LGHDT and CDR2 as YNNKEL (reference sequence). With 0 bases clipped from V and 8 bases from J, the junction kept 9 bases outside the gene matches. The CDR3 consists of 15 residues. CDR3 DNA: TGTGCCAGCAGCCAAGATAACGGACAGGCCGGGGGCTACACCTTC. This sequence encodes CASSQDNGQAGGYTF.

The chain recombines TRBV4-1 with TRBJ2-5; D is perhaps TRBD2 (5 bases). Germline V gives CDR1 MGHRA, CDR2 YSYEKL. There are 14 residues in the CDR3. Trimming removed 2 bases from V and 2 bases from J, with 9 bases in between. The DNA of the CDR3 is TGCGCCAGCAGCCAAACTAGAACACAAGAGACCCAGTACTTC. As protein: CASSQTRTQETQYF.

The J gene is TRBJ2-2, the V gene TRBV9; 7 bases map to TRBD2. The trim removed 4 bases at V and 6 bases at J, leaving 9 bases unmatched. Germline-derived CDR1 and CDR2 are SGDLS and YYNGEE. This CDR3 contains 15 residues. The CDR3 protein is CASSPLASGAGELFF. DNA of the CDR3: TGTGCCAGCAGCCCACTAGCGAGTGGGGCCGGGGAGCTGTTTTTT.

This clone has a single count. The chain is built from TRBV7-2 and TRBJ1-1; D might be TRBD1 (5 bases). Germline V CDR1 and CDR2: SGHTA, FQGNSA. V was pared by 2 bases and J by 1 base, with 14 bases between. CDR3 length: 16 amino acids. The CDR3 here is CASSLRGTAENTEAFF. The CDR3 DNA is TGTGCCAGCAGCTTACGGGGGACGGCGGAGAACACTGAAGCTTTCTTT.

The chain uses TRBV27 and TRBJ2-7, with TRBD1 matching 8 bases. CDR1 is MNHEY, CDR2 SMNVEV, per germline (reference sequence). The CDR3 extends over 14 amino acids. The trim removed 3 bases at V and 3 bases at J, leaving 4 bases unmatched. The CDR3 loop reads CASSFLGQGYEQYF. CDR3 nucleotides: TGTGCCAGCAGTTTTCTAGGACAGGGCTACGAGCAGTACTTC.

This clone was observed once. The J gene is TRBJ1-2, the V gene TRBV27; 7 nucleotides line up with TRBD1. Germline V gives CDR1 MNHEY, CDR2 SMNVEV (reference sequence). V dropped 7 bases and J dropped 5; count of bases not matched to a gene: 13. The CDR3 is 15 amino acids. The CDR3, as DNA: TGTGCCAGCAACCCCACCCGGACAGGCGGATATGGCTACACCTTC. Translation: CASNPTRTGGYGYTF.

The chain links TRBV18 to TRBJ2-1; a weak D match, TRBD2 (7 bases). V was pared by 3 bases and J by 4 bases, with 19 bases between. The CDR3 has 17 residues. Per the germline V gene, CDR1 is KGHSH and CDR2 is LQKENI. The chain's CDR3 is CASSPNGGGPAYNEQFF. DNA for the CDR3: TGTGCCAGCTCACCGAACGGCGGGGGCCCCGCTTACAATGAGCAGTTCTTC.

This chain links TRBV5-1 with TRBJ2-2, with 9 bases identical to TRBD1. V trimming: 1 base; J trimming: 1 base; junction bases outside the gene matches: 8. The CDR3 runs 18 residues. CDR1 is SGHRS, CDR2 YFSETQ, per germline. The CDR3, as DNA: TGCGCCAGCAGCTTGCAACCCCCGGGACAGGGGAACACCGGGGAGCTGTTTTTT. Translation: CASSLQPPGQGNTGELFF.

This clone appeared a few times. V gene TRBV28 combines with J gene TRBJ2-7; weak D call: TRBD1 (6 bases). This CDR3 is 16 amino acids long. Trimming took off 6 bases at V and 6 bases at J, with 24 bases between the two ends. Germline V gives CDR1 MDHEN, CDR2 SYDVKM. The CDR3 loop reads CASSTRGSPPEGEQYF. The CDR3 DNA reads as TGTGCCAGCAGCACAAGGGGGAGTCCACCCGAGGGCGAGCAGTACTTC.

This chain connects TRBV11-1 to TRBJ2-3; weak D call: TRBD2 (6 bases). The germline V gene has CDR1 SGHAT and CDR2 FQDESV (reference sequence). V was cut by 1 base and J by 6 bases, with 17 bases left in between. CDR3 size: 16 residues. The CDR3 bases are TGTGCCAGCAGCTTAGTTAGCGGAATCCGCGGGGATACGCAGTATTTT. It translates to CASSLVSGIRGDTQYF.

The chain links TRBV9 to TRBJ1-3; D call uncertain. The CDR3 is 14 amino acids. Trimming took off 4 bases at V and 0 bases at J, with 8 bases between the two ends. Looked up from germline, CDR1 is SGDLS and CDR2 is YYNGEE. The chain's CDR3 is CASSSYSSGNTIYF. The CDR3 nucleotides are TGTGCCAGCAGCTCCTACAGCTCTGGAAACACCATATATTTT.

The chain joins TRBV7-9 to TRBJ1-3; 7 nucleotides line up with TRBD1. V was clipped by 4 bases and J by 0 bases; unmatched bases: 3. CDR1 is SEHNR and CDR2 is FQNEAQ in the germline V gene (reference sequence). This CDR3 contains 15 residues. This CDR3 is CASSSGTDSGNTIYF. The CDR3 coding sequence is TGTGCCAGCAGCTCAGGGACAGACTCTGGAAACACCATATATTTT.

This rearrangement joins TRBV19 to TRBJ2-4; perhaps TRBD1 as D (6 bases). The V gene's germline CDR1 is LNHDA and CDR2 SQIVND (reference sequence). Trimming removed 4 bases at V and 9 bases at J, with 13 bases between. The CDR3 totals 13 residues. CDR3 protein: CASSTNTGSIQYF. The CDR3 region has the DNA TGTGCCAGTAGTACGAACACAGGGAGCATTCAGTACTTC.

The chain is built from TRBV5-1 and TRBJ2-2; D is possibly TRBD1 (5 bases). Germline V gives CDR1 SGHRS, CDR2 YFSETQ. This CDR3 contains 15 residues. Trimming took off 0 bases at V and 5 bases at J, with 11 bases between the two ends. CDR3 amino acids: CASSLGQGKTGELFF. The CDR3, as DNA: TGCGCCAGCAGCTTGGGGCAGGGTAAAACCGGGGAGCTGTTTTTT.